The TCR beta chain described here comes from a study of cytomegalovirus exposure and HLA in healthy donors. In regard to this clone: Its antigen is not known. Relative to the germline gene, one junction end is altered; a read error may explain this. Other DNA sequences in the sample encode the same CDR3.

Unrecorded immune exposure was likely among donors, who were nominally healthy when sampled. General study findings and limits: In all likelihood, a cluster of highly shared sequence variants was a sequencing artifact. High sensitivity and specificity were reportedly achieved when the classifier diagnosed cytomegalovirus status. Among TCR beta chains of equal frequency, HLA-associated ones were more clonally expanded in a later analysis.

CDR1 and CDR2 from the germline V gene are SGHRS and YFSETQ. The CDR3 runs to 12 residues. 60 Vbeta and 13 Jbeta primers were used in PCR. The table came from immunoSEQ multiplex PCR; TCRdb's copy has only in-frame clones and leaves some out. The repertoire holds roughly 180,000 clones, with under 9.5% as singletons. Sequenced input: PBMCs. The chain is built from TRBV5-1 and TRBJ1-1; D remains ambiguous. The receptor was isolated from a woman aged 25-40 years in good health and CMV-seropositive. CDR3 amino acids: CASSFEGTEAFF. In nucleotides, the CDR3 is TGCGCAAGCAGCTTCGAGGGAACTGAAGCTTTCTTT.